This TCR beta chain was captured in a study of cytomegalovirus exposure and HLA in healthy donors. Study overall: Of all 400 or so donors who were genotyped, under 90% belonged to the Caucasian-associated ancestry cluster.

J lost 4 bases, V lost 4 bases, and 10 bases had no gene match. Germline CDR1 GTSNPN, CDR2 SVGIG (reference sequence). The CDR3 spans 15 residues. Researchers ran the PCR with 60 Vbeta and 13 Jbeta primers. The assay was immunoSEQ multiplex PCR, and TCRdb's table has in-frame clones only and misses some. The sample holds about 150,000 clones, roughly three quarters seen once. As for this clone: Its antigen is undetermined.

Findings and limits, study-wide: Owing to their indistinguishability, certain V segments, notably TRBV6-2 and TRBV6-3, were excluded. Fewer N-insertions (relative to the approximately 670-donor mean) were reportedly seen in an Asian-associated ancestry cluster in a later analysis. TCR sequences were mostly rare, though some public TCRs occurred in many donors.

The sequence was obtained from a young man in good health and CMV-seropositive. The sample comprised PBMCs. The J gene is TRBJ2-1, the V gene TRBV30; 7 nucleotides align to TRBD2. CDR3 residues: CAWTLGGGPYNEQFF. In nucleotides, the CDR3 is TGTGCCTGGACTCTGGGGGGGGGTCCATACAATGAGCAGTTCTTC.